Following are 22 T cell receptor beta chains from one sample sequenced in a study of T cells after yellow fever vaccination. TCRdb used MiXCR to reprocess the 5' RACE reads, holding one entry per CDR3 protein. Seen here are some 350,000 distinct CDR3 sequences, 3.5% to 4.5% observed once, and the top ten hold roughly 24%. The specimen comprised PBMCs, sampled 5 days after the yellow fever booster vaccination. These receptors were obtained from a man aged 18 to 29 who received the YFV17D yellow fever vaccine.

The rearrangement joins TRBV20-1 to TRBJ1-1; 8 positions agree with TRBD1. The germline V gene encodes CDR1 DFQATT and CDR2 SNEGSKA (reference sequence). This CDR3 comprises 12 residues. The ends lost 6 bases at V and 10 bases at J; junction bases unmatched: 10. The chain's CDR3 is CSAERQGQIAFF. The CDR3 DNA sequence: TGCAGTGCGGAAAGACAGGGGCAAATAGCTTTCTTT.

This clonotype was seen repeatedly, ten times or more. V usage is TRBV2 and J usage is TRBJ2-6; D not resolved. The CDR3 consists of 17 residues. Trimming took off 6 bases at V and 0 bases at J, with 15 bases between the two ends. Germline CDR1 reads SNHLY; CDR2 reads FYNNEI. CDR3 DNA sequence: TGTGCCAGCAGCCCACCGACATTTCGCTCTGGGGCCAACGTCCTGACTTTC. Protein: CASSPPTFRSGANVLTF.

The rearrangement uses TRBV6-5 and TRBJ2-1, with 8 positions matching TRBD2. Trimming at V came to 0 bases and at J to 2 bases, leaving 6 bases not matched to a gene. The CDR3 is 17 residues long. The germline gives CDR1 MNHEY, CDR2 SVGAGI. CDR3 protein: CASSYSYRAGAYNEQFF. The CDR3 DNA sequence: TGTGCCAGCAGTTACTCGTACAGAGCGGGAGCCTACAATGAGCAGTTCTTC.

This clonotype was picked up many times. This chain connects TRBV20-1 to TRBJ2-7; 10 bases fit TRBD2. Germline-derived CDR1 and CDR2 are DFQATT and SNEGSKA (reference sequence). Losses at the gene ends were 0 bases for V and 1 base for J; bases not matched to a gene: 6. The CDR3 totals 16 residues. In nucleotides, the CDR3 is TGCAGTGCTAGAGATGTACTAGCGGGGATGTCCTACGAGCAGTACTTC. This gives the protein CSARDVLAGMSYEQYF.

This clonotype was recorded at least ten times. The V gene is TRBV15, the J gene TRBJ1-5; D is undetermined. Germline V gene sequence: CDR1 LNHNV, CDR2 YYDKDF (reference sequence). The CDR3 loop spans 15 amino acids. V was trimmed by 1 base and J by 0 bases, leaving 7 bases between them. CDR3 region: CATSRVGNSNQPQHF. The CDR3 DNA reads TGTGCCACCAGCAGAGTGGGAAATAGCAATCAGCCCCAGCATTTT.

As for this clonotype: A much larger clone differs from this one at a single base, so this may be a read error. The J gene is TRBJ2-3, the V gene TRBV28; TRBD2 matches 10 bases. Germline V gene sequence: CDR1 MDHEN, CDR2 SYDVKM. V lost 5 bases to trimming and J lost 2 bases; unmatched junction nucleotides: 7. The CDR3 sequence is 16 residues long. The CDR3, as DNA: TGTGCCAGCAGTCGGACTAGCGGCTACGTCACAGATACGCAGTATTTT. This gives the protein CASSRTSGYVTDTQYF.

CDR3 bases: TGCGCCAGCAGCCAAGAACCTAGCAGGGCCTACGAGCAGTACGTC. Amino acids: CASSQEPSRAYEQYV. The rearrangement uses TRBV4-1 and TRBJ2-7; either TRBD1 or TRBD2 may fit D (5 bases each). Germline CDR1 is MGHRA and CDR2 is YSYEKL. The ends were cut back, 0 bases at V and 2 bases at J, with 11 bases in the middle. The CDR3 has 15 residues.

This clonotype was counted ten times or more. The chain has TRBV4-3 and TRBJ2-5; no definite D call. Germline values: CDR1 LGHNA, CDR2 YSLEER. The V end was cut by 1 base, the J end by 2 bases, with 5 bases between. This CDR3 comprises 13 residues. For the CDR3, the DNA is TGCGCCAGCAGCCAAGGCAGGCAAGAGACCCAGTACTTC. Encoded protein: CASSQGRQETQYF.

This chain uses TRBV12-3 or TRBV12-4 with TRBJ1-6; D is ambiguous. Trimming pared 0 bases from V and 10 bases from J, leaving 10 bases between. The CDR3 extends over 14 amino acids. As DNA, the CDR3 is TGTGCCAGCAGTTTAGCGCTGCGGGGATCACCCCTCCACTTT. Protein product: CASSLALRGSPLHF.

There are a few counts of this clonotype. The genes are TRBV7-2 and TRBJ2-2; unclear D gene. Trimming left V 6 bases short and J 5 bases short, with 19 bases between. CDR1 SGHTA and CDR2 FQGNSA come from the germline V gene. The CDR3 runs to 16 residues. The CDR3 region has the DNA TGTGCCAGCAGTTTCTTCCCCGGCATTGGGACCGGGGAGCTGTTTTTT. Translated: CASSFFPGIGTGELFF.

The rearrangement links TRBV11-2 to TRBJ2-2; D is uncertain. Germline V gene lookup returns CDR1 SGHAT and CDR2 FQNNGV. The length of the CDR3 is 17 residues. Trimming took 1 base from V and 3 from J, leaving 15 bases between them. CDR3 protein: CASSLGVDTVYTGELFF. CDR3 DNA: TGTGCCAGCAGCTTAGGGGTGGATACAGTTTACACCGGGGAGCTGTTTTTT.

This clonotype was seen more than once but under ten times. The chain couples TRBV20-1 to TRBJ2-1, with 7 bases identical to TRBD1. Trimming at V came to 8 bases and at J to 8 bases, leaving 12 bases not matched to a gene. The CDR3 extends over 13 amino acids. The germline CDR1 and CDR2 sequences are DFQATT and SNEGSKA (reference sequence). CDR3 bases: TGCAGTTCGCCTGACAGGGTAGGCGATGAGCAGTTCTTC. This translates into CSSPDRVGDEQFF.

This clonotype was counted only a few times. The rearrangement links TRBV4-3 to TRBJ2-2; D possibly matches TRBD1 or TRBD2 (6 bases each). The germline V gene encodes CDR1 LGHNA and CDR2 YSLEER. The CDR3 has 15 amino acids. Trimming left V 3 bases short and J 7 bases short, with 15 bases between. For the CDR3, the DNA is TGCGCCAGCAGCCACCGGGGGCAAGGGGACGGGGAGCTGTTTTTT. This translates into CASSHRGQGDGELFF.

The V gene is TRBV20-1, the J gene TRBJ2-3; unclear D gene. Deletions cut 2 bases from V and 2 bases from J, with 11 bases between. CDR3 length: 14 amino acids. Germline CDR1 and CDR2: DFQATT and SNEGSKA (reference sequence). The CDR3 bases are TGCAGTGCTAGACTCTACAGCCCCACAGATACGCAGTATTTT. Its translation: CSARLYSPTDTQYF.

This clonotype was seen ten or more times. The J gene is TRBJ2-5, the V gene TRBV29-1; 7 bases match TRBD1. The germline CDR1 and CDR2 sequences are SQVTM and ANQGSEA. This CDR3 spans 12 amino acids. Losses at the gene ends were 7 bases for V and 5 bases for J; bases not matched to a gene: 7. The CDR3: CSGRQGVETQYF. CDR3 DNA sequence: TGCAGCGGACGACAGGGAGTTGAGACCCAGTACTTC.

This clonotype has just a few counts. The chain has TRBV6-2 or TRBV6-3 and TRBJ2-1, with D perhaps matching TRBD1 (6 bases). This CDR3 contains 14 residues. Germline CDR1 is MNHEY and CDR2 is SVGEGT. Between the trimmed V and J ends, which lost 6 bases and 2 bases, there was a span of 11 bases. DNA for the CDR3: TGTGCCAGCAGGCTACAGGGTACCTACAATGAGCAGTTCTTC. Translation gives CASRLQGTYNEQFF.

This clonotype was detected many times. The chain has TRBV18 and TRBJ2-6; D remains unclear. Germline-derived CDR1 and CDR2 are KGHSH and LQKENI. The V and J ends lost 0 bases and 0 bases respectively, with 6 bases between them. This CDR3 has 16 residues. DNA of the CDR3: TGTGCCAGCTCACCACCGAGGAGCTCTGGGGCCAACGTCCTGACTTTC. Its protein is CASSPPRSSGANVLTF.

This chain links TRBV12-3 or TRBV12-4 with TRBJ1-2; no clear D. The germline V and J ends were trimmed by 5 bases and 2 bases, with 18 bases remaining between them. The CDR3 totals 16 residues. The CDR3 loop is CASSPPPGQQNYGYTF. The CDR3 DNA follows: TGTGCCAGCAGTCCACCCCCGGGTCAACAGAACTATGGCTACACCTTC.

V usage is TRBV15 and J usage is TRBJ2-3, with 10 bases lining up with TRBD2. Germline CDR1 reads LNHNV; CDR2 reads YYDKDF (reference sequence). This CDR3 spans 16 amino acids. V gave up 2 bases and J gave up 6 bases; unmatched junction bases: 8. The chain's CDR3 is CATSRRLAGAADTQYF. CDR3 sequence (DNA): TGTGCCACCAGCAGAAGGCTAGCGGGGGCAGCCGATACGCAGTATTTT. The whole variable domain, filled in from reference TRBV15 and TRBJ2-3, reads DAMVIQNPRYQVTQFGKPVTLSCSQTLNHNVMYWYQQKSSQAPKLLFHYYDKDFNNEADTPDNFQSRRPNTSFCFLDIRSPGLGDTAMYLCATSRRLAGAADTQYFGPGTRLTVL.

CDR3 nucleotides: TGCAGCGCGGCGACAGGAACTTTTTCCTACAATGAGCAGTTCTTC. This translates into CSAATGTFSYNEQFF. J is TRBJ2-1 and V is TRBV29-1; maybe TRBD1 (6 bases). V lost 7 bases and J lost 1, with 17 bases in between. The CDR3 covers 15 residues. Looked up from germline, CDR1 is SQVTM and CDR2 is ANQGSEA.

This clonotype has ten or more counts. The chain has TRBV5-1 and TRBJ1-2, with D hard to call. The germline V and J ends were trimmed by 4 bases and 7 bases, with 11 bases remaining between them. Per germline, CDR1 SGHRS and CDR2 YFSETQ. CDR3 length: 12 residues. CDR3 nucleotides: TGCGCCAGCAGCGCCGGTGTGTCTGGCTACACCTTC. This gives the protein CASSAGVSGYTF.

This clonotype was picked up many times. The gene calls are TRBV2 and TRBJ1-1; TRBD1 matches at 7 bases. V gave up 11 bases and J gave up 1 base; unmatched junction bases: 7. Germline V gene data show CDR1 as SNHLY and CDR2 as FYNNEI. This CDR3 has 13 amino acids. CDR3 protein: CALSKGANTEAFF. CDR3 nucleotides: TGTGCCCTATCTAAGGGGGCGAACACTGAAGCTTTCTTT.